The T cell receptor (beta chain) under discussion was sequenced for a study of T cell changes during pregnancy in multiple sclerosis. Assay: immunoSEQ multiplex PCR; the TCRdb copy retains only in-frame clones and omits some. The table records 45,000 to 65,000 clones, approximately 94% of them present only once. Germline V gene lookup returns CDR1 LGHNA and CDR2 YSLEER. The CDR3 length is 15 residues. This clonotype was sampled from a female donor with multiple sclerosis, enrolled in a pregnancy study. The chain recombines TRBV4-3 with TRBJ2-5, with 12 bases aligning to TRBD1. Matching the DNA end better, TRBJ2-7 makes the J call doubtful. The sequences come from CD8+ T cells from peripheral blood mononuclear cells, collected in the third trimester of pregnancy. CDR3 amino acids: CASSQGQGALYEQYF. The DNA of the CDR3 is TGCGCCAGCAGCCAGGGACAGGGGGCGCTTTACGAGCAGTACTTC.